This passage covers 29 T cell receptor beta chains from one sample sequenced in a study of technical replicates of blood from a handful of donors. The table came from immunoSEQ multiplex PCR; TCRdb's copy has only in-frame clones and leaves some out. This sample has 84,000 or so clones, with roughly 93% found just once. Specimen: T cells isolated from PBMCs. These receptors were collected from a human donor in good health.

Details on this clone: An end of the junction does not agree with germline; a read error may underlie this. The chain links TRBV28 to TRBJ2-3, with D perhaps TRBD2 (5 bases). The CDR3 loop spans 13 amino acids. CDR1 is MDHEN, CDR2 SYDVKM, per germline. The CDR3 bases are TGTGCCAGCACTATGGACTCCACACATACGCAGTATTTT. Its translation is CASTMDSTHTQYF.

The V gene is TRBV27, the J gene TRBJ1-1; no firm D call. Germline CDR1 reads MNHEY; CDR2 reads SMNVEV (reference sequence). V shed 0 bases and J shed 1 base, with 3 bases lying between them. This CDR3 has 13 amino acids. Here the CDR3 DNA reads TGTGCCAGCAGTTTATCGAGGAACACTGAAGCTTTCTTT. Translation gives CASSLSRNTEAFF.

The gene calls are TRBV19 and TRBJ1-1; D unclear. The CDR3 sequence is 15 residues long. Germline V gene lookup returns CDR1 LNHDA and CDR2 SQIVND (reference sequence). Between the trimmed V and J ends, which lost 0 bases and 0 bases, there was a span of 8 bases. This CDR3 reads CASSIDLFVNTEAFF. Written as DNA, the CDR3 is TGTGCCAGTAGTATAGATCTTTTTGTGAACACTGAAGCTTTCTTT.

The chain is built from TRBV5-4 and TRBJ1-1; D is unresolved. CDR3 length: 13 residues. V was clipped by 0 bases and J by 5 bases, with 8 bases between them. CDR1 and CDR2 from the germline V gene are SGHNT and YYREEE (reference sequence). The CDR3 region has the DNA TGTGCCAGCAGCTTGGGCAGTACAACTGAAGCTTTCTTT. It specifies CASSLGSTTEAFF.

The rearrangement links TRBV14 to TRBJ2-7; 8 bases map to TRBD1. The germline V gene encodes CDR1 SGHDN and CDR2 FVKESK. V trimming: 1 base; J trimming: 3 bases; junction bases outside the gene matches: 5. The CDR3 length is 15 residues. Here the CDR3 reads CASSQGTGINYEQYF. CDR3 in DNA: TGTGCCAGCAGCCAAGGGACAGGGATAAACTACGAGCAGTACTTC.

The V and J genes are TRBV27 and TRBJ2-7, with D possibly matching TRBD2 (5 bases). V was trimmed by 2 bases and J by 0 bases, leaving 11 bases between them. The CDR3 runs to 15 residues. Germline loops: CDR1 MNHEY, CDR2 SMNVEV (reference sequence). This chain's CDR3 is CASSLRERLSYEQYF. The DNA for the CDR3 is TGTGCCAGCAGTTTAAGGGAGAGACTCTCCTACGAGCAGTACTTC.

This chain joins TRBV6-1 and TRBJ1-2; 9 bases align to TRBD1. V trimming: 6 bases; J trimming: 4 bases; junction bases outside the gene matches: 6. This CDR3 has 14 amino acids. Germline CDR1 is MNHNS and CDR2 is SASEGT. CDR3 nucleotides: TGTGCCAGCAGAGTACAGGGGGCTGGCTATGGCTACACCTTC. Translating it yields CASRVQGAGYGYTF.

CDR3 loop: CASSSQSRDRNKNGYTF. The CDR3 bases are TGTGCCAGCAGCTCACAGTCCCGGGACAGAAACAAAAATGGCTACACCTTC. The chain employs TRBV9 and TRBJ1-2, with TRBD1 matching 7 bases. Germline assignment: CDR1 SGDLS and CDR2 YYNGEE. This CDR3 region has 17 residues. The V and J ends lost 4 bases and 6 bases, in that order; junction bases with no gene match: 18.

The V gene is TRBV5-1, the J gene TRBJ1-1; 9 bases line up with TRBD1. The V gene's germline CDR1 is SGHRS and CDR2 YFSETQ. CDR3 size: 15 residues. V lost 0 bases, J lost 1 base, and 1 base stayed unmatched. The CDR3 DNA reads TGCGCCAGCAGCTTGGGGGGACAGGGGAACACTGAAGCTTTCTTT. Translated: CASSLGGQGNTEAFF.

The rearrangement links TRBV2 to TRBJ1-4; D not certain. CDR1 is SNHLY and CDR2 is FYNNEI in the germline V gene. This CDR3 has 15 amino acids. The V gene lost 2 bases and the J gene lost 11 bases, with 18 bases spanning the gap. The CDR3 region is CASSELEGPRSKLFF. Here the CDR3 DNA reads TGTGCCAGCAGTGAATTGGAGGGCCCGCGGAGCAAACTGTTTTTT.

V and J are TRBV7-7 and TRBJ2-1; D gene unclear. The CDR3 is 13 residues long. With 1 base removed from V and 7 bases from J, the gap between germline ends came to 8 bases. Germline V gene sequence: CDR1 SSHAT, CDR2 FNYEAQ (reference sequence). Written as DNA, the CDR3 is TGTGCCAGCAGCTTAGGCCCCGCGAATGAGCAGTTCTTC. Its translation: CASSLGPANEQFF.

The chain links TRBV14 to TRBJ1-2; tentatively, D is TRBD1 (5 bases). V dropped 4 bases and J dropped 0 bases, with 15 bases sitting between them. The CDR3 loop spans 16 amino acids. Germline V gene sequence: CDR1 SGHDN, CDR2 FVKESK. CDR3 protein: CASSRPGWGANYGYTF. The CDR3 DNA reads TGTGCCAGCAGCCGTCCCGGGTGGGGCGCTAACTATGGCTACACCTTC.

The chain links TRBV5-5 to TRBJ2-6, with a possible D match to TRBD1 (6 bases). This CDR3 region has 15 residues. The V gene lost 2 bases and the J gene lost 2 bases, with 8 bases spanning the gap. In germline, CDR1 is SGHKS, CDR2 YYEKEE (reference sequence). CDR3 region: CASSFRGPGANVLTF. The CDR3 region has the DNA TGTGCCAGCAGCTTCAGGGGCCCTGGGGCCAACGTCCTGACTTTC. Complete variable domain (other parts from reference TRBV5-5 and TRBJ2-6): DAGVTQSPTHLIKTRGQQVTLRCSPISGHKSVSWYQQVLGQGPQFIFQYYEKEERGRGNFPDRFSARQFPNYSSELNVNALLLGDSALYLCASSFRGPGANVLTFGAGSRLTVL.

The chain is built from TRBV7-9 and TRBJ1-3; a possible D gene is TRBD1 (5 bases). There are 18 residues in the CDR3. Germline CDR1 and CDR2: SEHNR and FQNEAQ (reference sequence). Deletions cut 5 bases from V and 3 bases from J, with 23 bases between. The CDR3 sequence is CASSQIRDFKANGNTIYF. DNA of the CDR3: TGTGCCAGCAGCCAAATCCGGGACTTCAAGGCAAATGGAAACACCATATATTTT.

CDR3: CASSLLGQGHYNEQFF. In DNA, the CDR3 is TGTGCCAGCAGTTTATTGGGACAGGGGCACTACAATGAGCAGTTCTTC. The J gene is TRBJ2-1, the V gene TRBV27; TRBD1 matches 10 bases. V was pared by 1 base and J by 3 bases, with 3 bases of the junction left unmatched. Germline CDR1 is MNHEY and CDR2 is SMNVEV (reference sequence). The CDR3 length is 16 residues.

The J gene is TRBJ1-3, the V gene TRBV6-6; 8 bases map to TRBD1. Germline-derived CDR1 and CDR2 are MNHNY and SVGAGI (reference sequence). V lost 4 bases, J lost 8 bases, and 4 bases stayed unmatched. The CDR3 has 13 amino acids. DNA for the CDR3: TGTGCCAGCAGTTCTGGACAGGGTTACACCATATATTTT. Protein product: CASSSGQGYTIYF.

The chain joins TRBV4-1 to TRBJ2-7; TRBD1 matches 9 bases. The ends lost 4 bases at V and 5 bases at J; junction bases unmatched: 6. The CDR3 covers 14 residues. CDR1 is MGHRA, CDR2 YSYEKL, per germline. CDR3: CASSLGTGYNEQYF. CDR3 DNA sequence: TGCGCCAGCAGCCTCGGGACAGGGTACAACGAGCAGTACTTC.

The rearrangement uses TRBV19 and TRBJ2-7; 7 nucleotides match TRBD2. Germline-derived CDR1 and CDR2 are LNHDA and SQIVND (reference sequence). J lost 2 bases, V lost 7 bases, and 14 bases had no gene match. The length of the CDR3 is 16 residues. CDR3 sequence (DNA): TGTGCCAGTACCACGAACGGGGCTAGCGGAACCTACGAGCAGTACTTC. Amino acid sequence: CASTTNGASGTYEQYF.

This clone appeared a single time. This chain joins TRBV6-1 and TRBJ1-5; the D gene is possibly TRBD1 (6 bases). There are 19 residues in the CDR3. Germline V gene data show CDR1 as MNHNS and CDR2 as SASEGT. The V and J ends lost 4 bases and 0 bases respectively, with 22 bases between them. This chain's CDR3 is CASSANLRTALLSNQPQHF. CDR3 DNA: TGTGCCAGCAGTGCGAACCTTAGGACAGCTCTACTTAGCAATCAGCCCCAGCATTTT.

The chain couples TRBV5-1 to TRBJ2-5, with a weak D call TRBD1 (6 bases). This CDR3 is 15 amino acids long. V dropped 1 base and J dropped 0 bases, with 10 bases sitting between them. The V gene's germline CDR1 is SGHRS and CDR2 YFSETQ. CDR3 sequence reads: CASSLFGQHQETQYF. The CDR3 nucleotides are TGCGCCAGCAGCTTGTTCGGACAGCACCAAGAGACCCAGTACTTC. Full variable domain (outside the CDR3, taken from reference TRBV5-1 and TRBJ2-5): KAGVTQTPRYLIKTRGQQVTLSCSPISGHRSVSWYQQTPGQGLQFLFEYFSETQRNKGNFPGRFSGRQFSNSRSEMNVSTLELGDSALYLCASSLFGQHQETQYFGPGTRLLVL.

This chain links TRBV9 with TRBJ1-2; D may be TRBD1 (6 bases). The CDR3 is made up of 15 amino acids. Trimming took 3 bases from V and 4 from J, leaving 16 bases between them. Germline V gene sequence: CDR1 SGDLS, CDR2 YYNGEE. The CDR3 sequence is CASSGLGGRGYGYTF. DNA for the CDR3: TGTGCCAGCAGCGGATTAGGGGGTCGGGGCTATGGCTACACCTTC.

The chain links TRBV18 to TRBJ2-7; D may be TRBD1 or TRBD2 (5 bases each). The V gene lost 6 bases and the J gene lost 8 bases, with 17 bases spanning the gap. CDR1 is KGHSH and CDR2 is LQKENI in the germline V gene. The CDR3 is 13 amino acids. The CDR3 sequence is CASSPGMGDKQYF. The CDR3 DNA follows: TGTGCCAGCTCCCCAGGGATGGGAGATAAGCAGTACTTC.

This sequence joins TRBV28 and TRBJ2-4, with 8 bases identical to TRBD2. CDR1 and CDR2 (germline): MDHEN, SYDVKM. The V segment lost 6 bases and the J segment 16 bases; nucleotides outside the gene matches: 8. The CDR3 is made up of 11 amino acids. The CDR3 reads CASSPGLGIYF. The CDR3 DNA reads as TGTGCCAGCAGCCCGGGACTAGGGATCTACTTC.

The V call is TRBV2, the J call TRBJ1-5, with a tentative D call TRBD1 (5 bases). V lost 4 bases, J lost 0 bases, and 16 bases lay in between. This CDR3 has 17 residues. From germline, CDR1 is SNHLY and CDR2 FYNNEI. CDR3 protein: CASSGGHPRYSNQPQHF. DNA of the CDR3: TGTGCCAGCAGTGGAGGACACCCGAGATATAGCAATCAGCCCCAGCATTTT.

The chain is built from TRBV19 and TRBJ2-7; D possibly corresponds to TRBD1 (6 bases). The V gene's germline CDR1 is LNHDA and CDR2 SQIVND (reference sequence). Trimming took off 7 bases at V and 1 base at J, with 14 bases between the two ends. CDR3 length equals 14 residues. CDR3 coding DNA: TGTGCCAGTAAGGCAGGGGCCCCTTCCTACGAGCAGTACTTC. It is translated as CASKAGAPSYEQYF.

CDR3 amino acids: CASSPTSGRLSDTQYF. The CDR3 region has the DNA TGTGCCAGCTCACCTACTAGCGGGAGATTATCAGATACGCAGTATTTT. The rearrangement joins TRBV18 to TRBJ2-3; TRBD2 matches 11 bases. Germline loops: CDR1 KGHSH, CDR2 LQKENI. With 3 bases clipped from V and 4 bases from J, the junction kept 6 bases outside the gene matches. The length of the CDR3 is 16 residues. The full variable domain, in which reference TRBV18 and TRBJ2-3 provide the parts outside the CDR3, is NAGVMQNPRHLVRRRGQEARLRCSPMKGHSHVYWYRQLPEEGLKFMVYLQKENIIDESGMPKERFSAEFPKEGPSILRIQQVVRGDSAAYFCASSPTSGRLSDTQYFGPGTRLTVL.

This clone has just one count. The V and J genes are TRBV6-5 and TRBJ2-1; perhaps TRBD2 as D (6 bases). Germline-derived CDR1 and CDR2 are MNHEY and SVGAGI. The CDR3 consists of 13 residues. The V end lost 7 bases, the J end lost 3 bases, and 10 bases lay between the germline ends. CDR3 sequence (DNA): TGTGCCAGCACGGGCGGGGACTACAATGAGCAGTTCTTC. Amino acid sequence: CASTGGDYNEQFF.

The chain links TRBV6-5 to TRBJ2-5; the match to TRBD2 covers 9 bases. The germline V gene has CDR1 MNHEY and CDR2 SVGAGI. There are 15 residues in the CDR3. V trimming: 5 bases; J trimming: 4 bases; junction bases outside the gene matches: 8. The CDR3 nucleotides are TGTGCCAGCAGTCGCGGGGGGGCCATGGGAGAGACCCAGTACTTC. Amino acid sequence: CASSRGGAMGETQYF.

This CDR3 is CASSEVSDRAYEQYF. CDR3 DNA sequence: TGTGCCAGCAGTGAAGTAAGTGACAGAGCCTACGAGCAGTACTTC. V gene TRBV6-1 combines with J gene TRBJ2-7; D is possibly TRBD1 (5 bases). In germline, CDR1 is MNHNS, CDR2 SASEGT. The CDR3 extends over 15 amino acids. Trimming took 1 base from V and 2 from J, leaving 12 bases between them.